Following are 21 T cell receptor beta chains from one sample sequenced in a study of blood T cell repertoires in COVID-19. Profiled with immunoSEQ multiplex PCR; TCRdb holds only in-frame clones, not every one. The data contain hundreds of thousands of clones, over 75% of them singletons. The sample was PBMCs or T cells enriched from blood (not recorded which). The receptors shown here come from a man aged 18 to 29 who had recovered from COVID-19.

V usage is TRBV3-1 (or the pseudogene TRBV3-2) and J usage is TRBJ1-2; tentative D call: TRBD1 (5 bases). The CDR3 sequence is 16 residues long. Germline V gene data show CDR1 as LGHDT and CDR2 as YNNKEL (reference sequence). Deletions cut 2 bases from V and 0 bases from J, with 13 bases between. The CDR3 DNA reads TGTGCCAGCAGCCAATGGGCAGGGCCAACTAACTATGGCTACACCTTC. Protein sequence: CASSQWAGPTNYGYTF.

J is TRBJ2-2 and V is TRBV5-4, with 8 bases fitting TRBD1. V dropped 3 bases and J dropped 3; count of bases not matched to a gene: 7. CDR1 is SGHNT and CDR2 is YYREEE in the germline V gene (reference sequence). The CDR3 has 16 residues. CDR3: CASSYPTDRDTGELFF. CDR3 sequence (DNA): TGTGCCAGCAGCTACCCTACGGACAGGGACACCGGGGAGCTGTTTTTT.

The chain recombines TRBV27 with TRBJ2-7; possible D gene TRBD2, 6 bases. V lost 11 bases and J lost 3, with 17 bases in between. There are 13 residues in the CDR3. The V gene's germline CDR1 is MNHEY and CDR2 SMNVEV (reference sequence). In nucleotides, the CDR3 is TGTGCCTCCCCCGGGCAGGGAGGCTACGAGCAGTACTTC. This sequence encodes CASPGQGGYEQYF.

The V and J genes are TRBV9 and TRBJ1-5; D not certain. V lost 0 bases to trimming and J lost 0 bases, with 10 bases between them. The CDR3 length is 16 residues. From germline, CDR1 is SGDLS and CDR2 YYNGEE. This CDR3 is CASSVGSGLSNQPQHF. CDR3 in DNA: TGTGCCAGCAGCGTAGGGTCTGGCCTTAGCAATCAGCCCCAGCATTTT.

This clone was detected once. The V call is TRBV24-1, the J call TRBJ1-2, with D uncertain. The CDR3 loop spans 14 amino acids. From germline, CDR1 is KGHDR and CDR2 SFDVKD. The V and J ends lost 0 bases and 1 base respectively, with 5 bases between them. The CDR3 loop is CATSDLSVNYGYTF. The CDR3 region has the DNA TGTGCCACCAGTGATTTGTCAGTTAACTATGGCTACACCTTC.

V is TRBV6-5 and J is TRBJ1-2, with D maybe TRBD1 (6 bases). Germline V lookup: CDR1 MNHEY, CDR2 SVGAGI. V lost 11 bases and J lost 8, with 15 bases in between. This CDR3 is 11 amino acids long. As DNA, the CDR3 is TGTGCCGCAGAACAGGGCGGGGGCTACACCTTC. It translates to CAAEQGGGYTF.

This clone has only one observation. The V call is TRBV3-1 (or the pseudogene TRBV3-2), the J call TRBJ1-2; 7 bases align to TRBD1. This CDR3 has 15 amino acids. Germline trimming cut 1 base from V and 7 bases from J; bases unmatched to any gene: 9. The germline gives CDR1 LGHDT, CDR2 YNNKEL (reference sequence). The DNA of the CDR3 is TGTGCCAGCAGCCAAGGTAGTACAGGGGATGGTGGCTACACCTTC. Its translation: CASSQGSTGDGGYTF.

The DNA of the CDR3 is TGTGCCAGCAGTTCGCTTCCCGGGACAGGGGGCTCCGAGCAGTACTTC. Its protein product is CASSSLPGTGGSEQYF. The chain joins TRBV6-5 to TRBJ2-7; 12 bases align to TRBD1. V lost 4 bases and J lost 6; bases outside the gene matches: 10. Germline loops: CDR1 MNHEY, CDR2 SVGAGI. The CDR3 sequence is 16 residues long.

The J gene is TRBJ2-2, the V gene TRBV4-1, with D possibly matching TRBD1 (5 bases). This CDR3 is 14 amino acids long. V lost 8 bases to trimming and J lost 7 bases, with 17 bases between them. Germline V gene sequence: CDR1 MGHRA, CDR2 YSYEKL. The CDR3 DNA sequence: TGCGCCAGCGGCTCGGCAGGGATTGGCGGGGAGCTGTTTTTT. Its translation is CASGSAGIGGELFF.

CDR3 in DNA: TGCGCCAGCAGCCAAGGCGGCCGAAAATACAATGAGCAGTTCTTC. This sequence encodes CASSQGGRKYNEQFF. This chain joins TRBV4-3 and TRBJ2-1; D gene unclear. This CDR3 region has 15 residues. Germline V gives CDR1 LGHNA, CDR2 YSLEER. V was shortened by 1 base and J by 4 bases, with 11 bases between the two germline ends.

V gene TRBV10-2 combines with J gene TRBJ2-5; 11 nucleotides line up with TRBD2. CDR1 and CDR2 from the germline V gene are WSHSY and SAAADI. V was pared by 1 base and J by 5 bases, with 6 bases of the junction left unmatched. The length of the CDR3 is 16 residues. The CDR3 DNA sequence: TGCGCCAGCAGTGAGTTAGCGGGGGGGCCAGGGGAGACCCAGTACTTC. Translated: CASSELAGGPGETQYF.

Remarks on this clone: The sample holds other DNA sequences that translate to the same CDR3. The chain combines TRBV28 with TRBJ2-7; D not resolved. The CDR3 runs to 12 residues. CDR1 and CDR2 (germline): MDHEN, SYDVKM. With 3 bases removed from V and 2 bases from J, the gap between germline ends came to 5 bases. The CDR3 region is CASSLSAYEQYF. CDR3 bases: TGTGCCAGCAGTTTGTCAGCCTACGAGCAGTACTTC.

This clone was detected a few times. V and J are TRBV27 and TRBJ2-1; the D gene is possibly TRBD2 (7 bases). The CDR3 spans 16 residues. V was clipped by 5 bases and J by 0 bases, with 14 bases between them. The germline V gene encodes CDR1 MNHEY and CDR2 SMNVEV (reference sequence). CDR3 region: CASSPLGGGSYNEQFF. In nucleotides, the CDR3 is TGTGCCAGCAGTCCGCTAGGGGGGGGCTCCTACAATGAGCAGTTCTTC.

This rearrangement joins TRBV9 to TRBJ2-3; D may be TRBD1 (5 bases). The V and J ends lost 0 bases and 5 bases respectively, with 16 bases between them. From germline, CDR1 is SGDLS and CDR2 YYNGEE. CDR3 length: 16 amino acids. CDR3 loop: CASSVGGLVRGDTQYF. In DNA, the CDR3 is TGTGCCAGCAGCGTAGGGGGTCTAGTTAGGGGAGATACGCAGTATTTT.

The V and J genes are TRBV5-4 and TRBJ1-4, with a tentative D call TRBD1 (5 bases). V was pared by 5 bases and J by 13 bases, with 21 bases between. Germline-derived CDR1 and CDR2 are SGHNT and YYREEE (reference sequence). The CDR3 spans 14 residues. The CDR3 DNA reads as TGTGCCAGCAGATCGGATGTGGGGCAAGGCGGACTGTTTTTT. It is translated as CASRSDVGQGGLFF.

The chain couples TRBV5-1 to TRBJ2-7; D possibly corresponds to TRBD2 (5 bases). The length of the CDR3 is 15 residues. Deletions cut 3 bases from V and 3 bases from J, with 16 bases between. Germline CDR1 and CDR2: SGHRS and YFSETQ. The CDR3 spells CASSWPIRRDYEQYF. The DNA for the CDR3 is TGCGCCAGCAGCTGGCCCATAAGACGGGACTACGAGCAGTACTTC.

The chain combines TRBV7-8 with TRBJ2-7; TRBD1 matches 9 bases. This CDR3 is built from 19 residues. The germline V gene has CDR1 SGHVS and CDR2 FQNEAQ. After removal of 5 bases from V and 0 bases from J, the junction contained 17 bases not matched to a gene. CDR3 loop: CASSTHRGQGRIFSYEQYF. CDR3 coding DNA: TGTGCCAGCAGCACTCATAGGGGACAGGGCCGCATTTTCTCCTACGAGCAGTACTTC.

The gene calls are TRBV11-2 and TRBJ1-2; 11 bases are a match to TRBD1. CDR1 and CDR2 (germline): SGHAT, FQNNGV. The length of the CDR3 is 13 residues. With 5 bases clipped from V and 8 bases from J, the junction kept 4 bases outside the gene matches. CDR3 sequence (DNA): TGTGCCAGCAGCCGGGACAGGGGGGACGGCTACACCTTC. The encoded protein is CASSRDRGDGYTF.

V and J are TRBV7-3 and TRBJ2-7; 10 bases fit TRBD2. The V segment lost 5 bases and the J segment 5 bases; nucleotides outside the gene matches: 15. This CDR3 has 17 residues. The germline CDR1 and CDR2 sequences are SGHTA and FQGTGA. This CDR3 reads CASSPRSGAGGFHEQYF. The CDR3, as DNA: TGTGCCAGCAGCCCTCGCTCAGGAGCGGGGGGGTTCCACGAGCAGTACTTC.

This clone was recorded only once. The rearrangement uses TRBV3-1 (or the pseudogene TRBV3-2) and TRBJ1-2; 7 bases are a match to TRBD1. The germline V gene has CDR1 LGHDT and CDR2 YNNKEL (reference sequence). Trimming cost V 1 base and J 6 bases; bases outside gene matches: 5. This CDR3 is 14 amino acids long. The CDR3 protein is CASSQGTGGNGYTF. The CDR3 DNA is TGTGCCAGCAGCCAAGGGACAGGAGGGAATGGCTACACCTTC.

The genes are TRBV7-2 and TRBJ2-7; 7 bases align to TRBD1. Unmatched junction bases numbered 7, after V lost 4 bases and J lost 4 bases. CDR3 length: 14 residues. Germline lookup yields CDR1 SGHTA and CDR2 FQGNSA. CDR3 sequence (DNA): TGTGCCAGCAGCTCTACCGGGACAGAGTACGAGCAGTACTTC. Translating it yields CASSSTGTEYEQYF.